The 28 T cell receptor beta chains in this list originate from one sample, sequenced in a study of technical replicates of blood from four donors. Here immunoSEQ multiplex PCR was the method, and the copy in TCRdb shows in-frame clones only, minus some. The sample consists of around 72,000 clones, roughly 91% of them appearing once. Sequenced sample: T cells isolated from PBMCs. The receptors stem from a human donor in good health. Some clones in this sample may be carry-over from other donors' samples.

The V call is TRBV6-5, the J call TRBJ1-1; D is unresolved. Germline V gene lookup returns CDR1 MNHEY and CDR2 SVGAGI. The CDR3 length is 15 residues. V was trimmed by 6 bases and J by 0 bases, leaving 14 bases between them. The CDR3 nucleotides read TGTGCCAGCAGCTCCACTCCGGGAGTGAACACTGAAGCTTTCTTT. It encodes CASSSTPGVNTEAFF.

The table lists this clone with a count of one. The V and J genes are TRBV11-2 and TRBJ2-1; D gene ambiguous. V was trimmed by 5 bases and J by 4 bases, leaving 9 bases between them. Looked up from germline, CDR1 is SGHAT and CDR2 is FQNNGV. The CDR3 runs to 13 residues. The CDR3 protein is CASSPGGYNEQFF. The CDR3 DNA is TGTGCCAGCAGCCCCGGCGGTTACAATGAGCAGTTCTTC.

CDR3 bases: TGTGCCAGCAGTGACCGGACAGGGGGCGGGGAACTGTTTTTT. Protein sequence: CASSDRTGGGELFF. The chain has TRBV2 and TRBJ1-4; 11 bases are shared with TRBD1. Per the germline V gene, CDR1 is SNHLY and CDR2 is FYNNEI. V gave up 3 bases and J gave up 12 bases; unmatched junction bases: 6. The CDR3 is made up of 14 amino acids.

The genes are TRBV5-6 and TRBJ1-1; D might be TRBD1 (6 bases). V lost 4 bases and J lost 11, with 24 bases in between. The germline V gene has CDR1 SGHDT and CDR2 YYEEEE. This CDR3 has 15 amino acids. In DNA form, the CDR3 reads TGTGCCAGCAGCCGTGGGGAGAGGGGGATGGTATCGGCTTTCTTT. Translation: CASSRGERGMVSAFF.

This chain joins TRBV12-5 and TRBJ2-5, with a possible D match to TRBD2 (7 bases). CDR1 is LGHNT and CDR2 is FRNRAP in the germline V gene. The CDR3 runs 14 residues. Trimming pared 7 bases from V and 4 bases from J, leaving 16 bases between. CDR3 in amino acids: CASATQGGTETQYF. CDR3 DNA: TGTGCTAGTGCTACACAGGGAGGGACAGAGACCCAGTACTTC.

The V call is TRBV7-8, the J call TRBJ2-5, with 8 bases fitting TRBD2. The CDR3 runs 16 residues. Germline V gene sequence: CDR1 SGHVS, CDR2 FQNEAQ. The J segment lost 1 base and the V segment lost 1 base, leaving 5 bases of the junction unmatched. CDR3 sequence reads: CASSLDIGGVQETQYF. CDR3 sequence (DNA): TGTGCCAGCAGCTTAGATATCGGGGGGGTCCAAGAGACCCAGTACTTC.

This sequence joins TRBV5-1 and TRBJ2-7, with 9 bases fitting TRBD2. The junction had 12 bases not matched to a gene; V was cut back by 3 bases and J by 2 bases. The CDR3 has 17 amino acids. From germline, CDR1 is SGHRS and CDR2 YFSETQ. CDR3 DNA: TGCGCCAGCAGCTCCTTCCCGGTTAGCGGGAGAACCTACGAGCAGTACTTC. Its protein product is CASSSFPVSGRTYEQYF.

The CDR3: CASSERAMSSYEQYF. The DNA of the CDR3 is TGTGCCAGCAGTGAGAGAGCCATGAGCTCCTACGAGCAGTACTTC. The V and J genes are TRBV6-1 and TRBJ2-7, with D unresolved. Germline lookup yields CDR1 MNHNS and CDR2 SASEGT. V lost 3 bases, J lost 0 bases, and 12 bases lay in between. This CDR3 is built from 15 residues.

This clone turned up a few times. This rearrangement joins TRBV2 to TRBJ1-3; D remains ambiguous. In germline, CDR1 is SNHLY, CDR2 FYNNEI. Trimming removed 9 bases at V and 2 bases at J, with 20 bases between. The CDR3 has 16 residues. In DNA form, the CDR3 reads TGTGCCAGTGCGGACTTCTTAAAGGAGCCTGGAAACACCATATATTTT. Protein sequence: CASADFLKEPGNTIYF.

The V call is TRBV6-1, the J call TRBJ1-3; D is undetermined. The germline V gene encodes CDR1 MNHNS and CDR2 SASEGT. The CDR3 has 14 amino acids. Trimming removed 4 bases at V and 0 bases at J, with 7 bases between. CDR3 loop: CASSGLSSGNTIYF. The DNA for the CDR3 is TGTGCCAGCAGTGGTTTGAGCTCTGGAAACACCATATATTTT.

In its sample, this clone was seen a few times. CDR3 residues: CASRGTGGTEAFF. In DNA form, the CDR3 reads TGCGCCAGCAGGGGGACAGGAGGGACTGAAGCTTTCTTT. The chain has TRBV10-2 and TRBJ1-1; 8 bases map to TRBD1. From germline, CDR1 is WSHSY and CDR2 SAAADI. With V trimmed by 6 bases and J by 5 bases, 5 bases remained unmatched. This CDR3 region has 13 residues.

The CDR3 DNA reads TGTGCCAGCTCACCACGTCGAGATACCTACGAGCAGTACTTC. Amino acids: CASSPRRDTYEQYF. This chain connects TRBV18 to TRBJ2-7, with no clear D. Deletions cut 1 base from V and 2 bases from J, with 9 bases between. Germline V gene sequence: CDR1 KGHSH, CDR2 LQKENI. This CDR3 spans 14 amino acids.

This rearrangement joins TRBV7-9 to TRBJ1-6, with 7 bases fitting TRBD1. J lost 6 bases, V lost 6 bases, and 2 bases had no gene match. The CDR3 length is 13 residues. Germline CDR1 and CDR2: SEHNR and FQNEAQ (reference sequence). CDR3 protein: CASRAGGNSPLHF. The CDR3 nucleotides are TGTGCCAGCAGGGCAGGGGGTAATTCACCCCTCCACTTT.

This rearrangement joins TRBV7-9 to TRBJ2-7; D possibly corresponds to TRBD2 (7 bases). Germline loops: CDR1 SEHNR, CDR2 FQNEAQ (reference sequence). Trimming shortened V by 1 base and J by 4 bases, and 17 bases separated the two germline ends. This CDR3 spans 16 amino acids. The CDR3 region is CASSLVGGGSPYEQYF. CDR3 sequence (DNA): TGTGCCAGCAGCTTAGTGGGCGGGGGCTCCCCTTACGAGCAGTACTTC.

This sequence joins TRBV13 and TRBJ2-3; 9 bases are shared with TRBD1. This CDR3 has 16 amino acids. V lost 1 base and J lost 4; bases outside the gene matches: 6. Per the germline V gene, CDR1 is PRHDT and CDR2 is FYEKMQ (reference sequence). CDR3 DNA: TGTGCCAGCAGCTTAGAAGGGACAGGGAGGGCAGATACGCAGTATTTT. Its protein is CASSLEGTGRADTQYF.

CDR3 loop: CACPNPGIPFF. The CDR3 nucleotides are TGTGCCTGCCCGAACCCAGGGATTCCTTTCTTT. The rearrangement uses TRBV30 and TRBJ1-1; possible D gene TRBD1, 5 bases. Germline V lookup: CDR1 GTSNPN, CDR2 SVGIG (reference sequence). The CDR3 consists of 11 residues. Trimming cost V 6 bases and J 12 bases, with 17 bases left between them.

This clone appeared a single time. CDR3 DNA: TGTGCCAGCAGCTTAGCGGGGGGACGGTCTAATTCACCCCTCCACTTT. As protein: CASSLAGGRSNSPLHF. This sequence joins TRBV7-9 and TRBJ1-6; tentatively, D is TRBD1 (5 bases). Germline assignment: CDR1 SEHNR and CDR2 FQNEAQ (reference sequence). The V end was cut by 0 bases, the J end by 6 bases, with 12 bases between. The CDR3 is 16 residues long.

This chain joins TRBV7-9 and TRBJ1-5; tentatively, D is TRBD1 (5 bases). The CDR3 consists of 14 residues. Germline V lookup: CDR1 SEHNR, CDR2 FQNEAQ (reference sequence). Trimming took off 1 base at V and 5 bases at J, with 9 bases between the two ends. The CDR3 DNA is TGTGCCAGCAGCTTAGTTGACAGCTATCAGCCCCAGCATTTT. Residues: CASSLVDSYQPQHF.

V is TRBV5-1 and J is TRBJ1-5; TRBD1 matches at 9 bases. V was pared by 4 bases and J by 5 bases, with 10 bases of the junction left unmatched. The CDR3 runs to 16 residues. From germline, CDR1 is SGHRS and CDR2 YFSETQ. The CDR3 reads CASSLGTDRGDQPQHF. Here the CDR3 DNA reads TGCGCCAGCAGCCTAGGGACAGACAGGGGGGATCAGCCCCAGCATTTT.

The chain has TRBV5-4 and TRBJ2-7; 8 bases align to TRBD1. V lost 4 bases, J lost 6 bases, and 9 bases stayed unmatched. CDR1 and CDR2 (germline): SGHNT, YYREEE (reference sequence). The CDR3 contains 14 residues. CDR3 protein: CASSTKGTGREQYF. The CDR3 DNA follows: TGTGCCAGCAGCACTAAAGGGACAGGACGCGAGCAGTACTTC.

This rearrangement joins TRBV18 to TRBJ2-5; 12 nucleotides match TRBD1. Germline V gene sequence: CDR1 KGHSH, CDR2 LQKENI. Trimming removed 3 bases from V and 5 bases from J; junction bases left unmatched: 7. The CDR3 totals 16 residues. CDR3 bases: TGTGCCAGCTCACCTAATCCGGGACAGGGGGCCGAGACCCAGTACTTC. This gives the protein CASSPNPGQGAETQYF.

This chain uses TRBV4-1 with TRBJ2-3; tentative D call: TRBD1 (6 bases). The CDR3 is 12 residues long. Trimming removed 5 bases at V and 9 bases at J, with 12 bases between. The germline gives CDR1 MGHRA, CDR2 YSYEKL. In DNA, the CDR3 is TGCGCCAGCAGCACAGGGATGAGGACGCAGTATTTT. As protein: CASSTGMRTQYF.

V gene TRBV7-9 combines with J gene TRBJ1-2; 8 positions agree with TRBD1. The junction had 10 bases not matched to a gene; V was cut back by 7 bases and J by 6 bases. This CDR3 spans 14 amino acids. Germline V gene sequence: CDR1 SEHNR, CDR2 FQNEAQ (reference sequence). The CDR3 is CASTKGGRGHGYTF. The DNA for the CDR3 is TGTGCCAGCACCAAAGGGGGCAGGGGGCATGGCTACACCTTC.

This clone has only one observation. The chain employs TRBV5-6 and TRBJ2-3; possible D gene TRBD2, 5 bases. Trimming pared 4 bases from V and 2 bases from J, leaving 8 bases between. CDR1 is SGHDT and CDR2 is YYEEEE in the germline V gene. This CDR3 is built from 13 residues. The CDR3 here is CASSPDFTDTQYF. Here the CDR3 DNA reads TGTGCCAGCAGCCCGGACTTCACAGATACGCAGTATTTT. Combining the CDR3 with reference TRBV5-6 and TRBJ2-3 gives the whole variable domain DAGVTQSPTHLIKTRGQQVTLRCSPKSGHDTVSWYQQALGQGPQFIFQYYEEEERQRGNFPDRFSGHQFPNYSSELNVNALLLGDSALYLCASSPDFTDTQYFGPGTRLTVL.

The chain joins TRBV2 to TRBJ1-5; D uncertain. V lost 4 bases to trimming and J lost 4 bases, with 11 bases between them. CDR3 length: 14 amino acids. Germline V gene lookup returns CDR1 SNHLY and CDR2 FYNNEI. CDR3 region: CASSVELVNQPQHF. DNA for the CDR3: TGTGCCAGCAGTGTTGAGTTAGTGAATCAGCCCCAGCATTTT. Combining the CDR3 with reference TRBV2 and TRBJ1-5 gives the whole variable domain EPEVTQTPSHQVTQMGQEVILRCVPISNHLYFYWYRQILGQKVEFLVSFYNNEISEKSEIFDDQFSVERPDGSNFTLKIRSTKLEDSAMYFCASSVELVNQPQHFGDGTRLSIL.

The chain carries TRBV7-8 and TRBJ2-5; TRBD2 is a possible D gene (7 bases). V shed 5 bases and J shed 2 bases, with 15 bases lying between them. CDR3 length: 15 amino acids. Germline V gene lookup returns CDR1 SGHVS and CDR2 FQNEAQ. This CDR3 reads CASSAGEGGQETQYF. Here the CDR3 DNA reads TGTGCCAGCAGCGCAGGGGAGGGGGGACAAGAGACCCAGTACTTC.

The chain links TRBV19 to TRBJ1-5; TRBD1 aligns across 7 bases. This CDR3 is 16 amino acids long. After removal of 0 bases from V and 1 base from J, the junction contained 3 bases not matched to a gene. Germline V gene lookup returns CDR1 LNHDA and CDR2 SQIVND (reference sequence). CDR3 amino acids: CASSIEPGQSNQPQHF. The CDR3 DNA reads TGTGCCAGTAGTATAGAACCGGGACAGAGCAATCAGCCCCAGCATTTT. Variable domain in full (rest from reference TRBV19 and TRBJ1-5): DGGITQSPKYLFRKEGQNVTLSCEQNLNHDAMYWYRQDPGQGLRLIYYSQIVNDFQKGDIAEGYSVSREKKESFPLTVTSAQKNPTAFYLCASSIEPGQSNQPQHFGDGTRLSIL.

The chain couples TRBV4-1 to TRBJ2-2; D is possibly TRBD2 (5 bases). V was pared by 0 bases and J by 4 bases, with 24 bases between. CDR3 length: 20 residues. Germline-derived CDR1 and CDR2 are MGHRA and YSYEKL. CDR3 coding DNA: TGCGCCAGCAGCCAAGAAAGGTGGTCGGGAAGGGCCCTCGTCACCGGGGAGCTGTTTTTT. Translated, it gives CASSQERWSGRALVTGELFF.